The present TCR beta chain was sequenced within a study of T cells in Graves' hyperthyroidism and ophthalmopathy. Uncontrolled infections, other autoimmune diseases, pregnancy or lactation led to exclusion of patients. Diagnosis rested on symptoms, serum thyroxine and TRAb, thyroid ultrasound, and orbital computed tomography. Germline CDR1 and CDR2: DFQATT and SNEGSKA (reference sequence). Deletions cut 4 bases from V and 0 bases from J, with 8 bases between. There are 13 residues in the CDR3. Authors of the study amplified TCR beta CDR3 regions from RNA transcripts. TCR CDR3 regions were first amplified by RT-PCR with HTBI primers. TCRdb ran MiXCR on the multiplex PCR reads and lists one entry per CDR3 protein. The profile shows some 500,000 distinct CDR3 sequences, 13% to 15% of them singletons.

The TCR comes from a woman aged 18 to 35 with Graves' hyperthyroidism. The chain couples TRBV20-1 to TRBJ2-3; D is undetermined. Sequencing was carried out using blood. CDR3 residues: CSATSRSTDTQYF. The DNA of the CDR3 is TGCAGTGCTACAAGCCGTAGCACAGATACGCAGTATTTT.